What follows are 29 T cell receptor beta chains derived from one specimen sequenced in a study of control samples from healthy donors and cancer patients. Clones were read by immunoSEQ multiplex PCR, and TCRdb kept only the in-frame ones, dropping some. Seen here are around 110,000 clones, over 75% observed once, and the top ten hold 1% to 1.4%. The sample comprised PBMCs. Receptors were obtained from a woman aged 45 to 65 with colorectal cancer.

The rearrangement uses TRBV19 and TRBJ2-4; possibly TRBD1 for D (5 bases). Trimming pared 0 bases from V and 0 bases from J, leaving 12 bases between. CDR1 and CDR2 from the germline V gene are LNHDA and SQIVND (reference sequence). The CDR3 runs 17 residues. In nucleotides, the CDR3 is TGTGCCAGTAGTATAGATCAGGGTATTGGAGCCAAAAACATTCAGTACTTC. As protein: CASSIDQGIGAKNIQYF.

Remarks on this clone: It is unclear where the CDR3 begins or ends on the DNA, so no DNA is shown, and the CDR3 is as TCRdb lists it. V is TRBV20-1 and J is TRBJ2-5; the tabulated D call, TRBD2, remains unverified against the DNA. CDR1 DFQATT and CDR2 SNEGSKA come from the germline V gene (reference sequence). The CDR3 has 14 amino acids, counting both end residues. This chain's CDR3 is CSANDFRGQETQYF.

The V gene is TRBV19, the J gene TRBJ1-2; 8 bases map to TRBD1. The CDR3 length is 13 residues. Germline values: CDR1 LNHDA, CDR2 SQIVND (reference sequence). J gave up 6 bases and V 9 bases, and 9 bases lay outside the gene matches. The CDR3 loop is CASKNQGANGYTF. The CDR3 nucleotides read TGTGCCAGCAAAAATCAGGGGGCAAATGGCTACACCTTC.

The gene calls are TRBV6-5 and TRBJ2-3; D ambiguous. The CDR3 runs 14 residues. The V and J ends lost 7 bases and 2 bases respectively, with 13 bases between them. Germline V lookup: CDR1 MNHEY, CDR2 SVGAGI. DNA for the CDR3: TGTGCCAGCAAAGTCTCCACGTCCACAGATACGCAGTATTTT. Its protein is CASKVSTSTDTQYF.

V usage is TRBV6-5 and J usage is TRBJ1-6; TRBD1 matches 9 bases. The CDR3 consists of 15 residues. V lost 5 bases, J lost 6 bases, and 5 bases stayed unmatched. Germline V gene data show CDR1 as MNHEY and CDR2 as SVGAGI. CDR3: CASSRDRVLNSPLHF. In DNA, the CDR3 is TGTGCCAGCAGTAGGGACAGGGTACTTAATTCACCCCTCCACTTT.

This chain uses TRBV25-1 with TRBJ2-4; D not certain. Germline V gene sequence: CDR1 MGHDK, CDR2 SYGVNS. V lost 4 bases and J 15 bases, leaving 16 bases between the germline ends. This CDR3 has 12 residues. The CDR3 nucleotides are TGTGCCAGCAGTGGGTACAGCCTAGTATGGTACTTC. It codes for CASSGYSLVWYF.

This chain joins TRBV13 and TRBJ1-2; 7 bases are shared with TRBD1. There are 16 residues in the CDR3. Germline-derived CDR1 and CDR2 are PRHDT and FYEKMQ (reference sequence). The V gene end was trimmed by 0 bases and the J gene end by 2 bases; junction bases not matched to a gene: 6. The CDR3: CASSLGGGQANYGYTF. As DNA, the CDR3 is TGTGCCAGCAGCTTAGGAGGCGGACAGGCGAACTATGGCTACACCTTC.

The chain employs TRBV15 and TRBJ1-2; no firm D call. The CDR3 is 16 amino acids. Germline lookup yields CDR1 LNHNV and CDR2 YYDKDF (reference sequence). V dropped 4 bases and J dropped 3 bases, with 18 bases sitting between them. This CDR3 reads CATSIPGTAGHYGYTF. Here the CDR3 DNA reads TGTGCCACCAGCATCCCCGGTACAGCTGGACACTATGGCTACACCTTC. The variable domain in full, completed from reference TRBV15 and TRBJ1-2, reads DAMVIQNPRYQVTQFGKPVTLSCSQTLNHNVMYWYQQKSSQAPKLLFHYYDKDFNNEADTPDNFQSRRPNTSFCFLDIRSPGLGDTAMYLCATSIPGTAGHYGYTFGSGTRLTVV.

The chain carries TRBV19 and TRBJ2-5, with 9 bases that match TRBD1. V gave up 6 bases and J gave up 1 base; unmatched junction bases: 6. The CDR3 is 15 amino acids. Looked up from germline, CDR1 is LNHDA and CDR2 is SQIVND (reference sequence). The DNA for the CDR3 is TGTGCCAGTAGCTACAGGGGGCTTCTCCAAGAGACCCAGTACTTC. Amino acids: CASSYRGLLQETQYF.

This rearrangement joins TRBV12-2 to TRBJ2-7; TRBD2 is taken as the D call from the table, unchecked against the DNA. TRBV12-2 is a known pseudogene. The CDR3 is 15 residues long. In DNA form, the CDR3 reads TGTGCAAGTCGCCCCCTAGTTGAGGGCGATTACGAGCAGTACTTC. It encodes CASRPLVEGDYEQYF.

This chain links TRBV5-1 with TRBJ1-5; TRBD1 aligns across 7 bases. Germline V gene lookup returns CDR1 SGHRS and CDR2 YFSETQ. CDR3 length: 17 amino acids. Trimming cost V 0 bases and J 0 bases; bases outside gene matches: 6. DNA for the CDR3: TGCGCCAGCAGCTTGGGACAGGGTCCATTTAGCAATCAGCCCCAGCATTTT. Protein sequence: CASSLGQGPFSNQPQHF.

In this sample, this clone turned up a few times. V and J are TRBV2 and TRBJ2-3; no clear D gene. The CDR3 runs to 15 residues. V shed 4 bases and J shed 2 bases, with 13 bases lying between them. CDR1 and CDR2 from the germline V gene are SNHLY and FYNNEI. DNA of the CDR3: TGTGCCAGCAGTGGGCTGTGGGCGGACACAGATACGCAGTATTTT. This translates into CASSGLWADTDTQYF.

This rearrangement joins TRBV5-1 to TRBJ2-3; D is unresolved. In germline, CDR1 is SGHRS, CDR2 YFSETQ. Trimming took 0 bases from V and 0 from J, leaving 5 bases between them. The CDR3 consists of 14 residues. The CDR3 DNA follows: TGCGCCAGCAGCTTGGGAGATAGCACAGATACGCAGTATTTT. Protein sequence: CASSLGDSTDTQYF.

V is TRBV7-3 and J is TRBJ1-6, with 7 bases identical to TRBD1. J lost 7 bases, V lost 5 bases, and 5 bases had no gene match. The CDR3 is 14 amino acids. Germline lookup yields CDR1 SGHTA and CDR2 FQGTGA. The CDR3 region has the DNA TGTGCCAGCAGCGCGGGACAGTGGAATTCACCCCTCCACTTT. Amino acid sequence: CASSAGQWNSPLHF.

The rearrangement links TRBV7-2 to TRBJ1-3, with D hard to call. The germline V gene has CDR1 SGHTA and CDR2 FQGNSA. The CDR3 spans 15 residues. Trimming removed 1 base from V and 0 bases from J, with 7 bases in between. DNA of the CDR3: TGTGCCAGCAGCTTAGTGGCAGGCTCTGGAAACACCATATATTTT. Encoded protein: CASSLVAGSGNTIYF.

The chain employs TRBV5-5 and TRBJ1-5, with D maybe TRBD1 (5 bases). Germline values: CDR1 SGHKS, CDR2 YYEKEE (reference sequence). The length of the CDR3 is 15 residues. V lost 4 bases to trimming and J lost 3 bases, with 14 bases between them. This chain's CDR3 is CASSPTTEFNQPQHF. In nucleotides, the CDR3 is TGTGCCAGCAGCCCGACGACAGAGTTCAATCAGCCCCAGCATTTT.

CDR3 protein: CASSPPTGELFF. DNA for the CDR3: TGTGCCAGCAGTCCACCCACCGGGGAGCTGTTTTTT. V usage is TRBV27 and J usage is TRBJ2-2; no clear D gene. CDR1 is MNHEY, CDR2 SMNVEV, per germline (reference sequence). The germline V and J ends were trimmed by 5 bases and 4 bases, with 5 bases remaining between them. This CDR3 spans 12 amino acids.

The chain joins TRBV29-1 to TRBJ1-2, with D unclear. V was clipped by 1 base and J by 8 bases, with 11 bases between them. This CDR3 is built from 12 residues. Germline values: CDR1 SQVTM, CDR2 ANQGSEA. CDR3 nucleotides: TGCAGCGTTGAAGGGAGGACCGGCGGCTACACCTTC. Amino acid sequence: CSVEGRTGGYTF.

The chain is built from TRBV12-3 or TRBV12-4 and TRBJ2-2; the D is unclear. The V end was cut by 6 bases, the J end by 8 bases, with 13 bases between. This CDR3 region has 13 residues. CDR3: CASSLRRTGELFF. The CDR3 DNA reads as TGTGCCAGCAGCCTAAGGAGAACTGGGGAGCTGTTTTTT.

The count of this clone is one. J is TRBJ2-1 and V is TRBV10-3; 9 nucleotides line up with TRBD1. The J segment lost 6 bases and the V segment lost 8 bases, leaving 8 bases of the junction unmatched. From germline, CDR1 is ENHRY and CDR2 SYGVKD. CDR3 length: 14 residues. CDR3 amino acids: CAIREPGQGNEQFF. CDR3 DNA sequence: TGTGCCATCCGCGAACCGGGACAGGGCAATGAGCAGTTCTTC.

The rearrangement uses TRBV29-1 and TRBJ2-4, with D perhaps TRBD1 (6 bases). The length of the CDR3 is 12 residues. The germline V gene has CDR1 SQVTM and CDR2 ANQGSEA. Deletions cut 0 bases from V and 15 bases from J, with 15 bases between. Here the CDR3 reads CSVEDPGQLRYF. DNA of the CDR3: TGCAGCGTTGAAGATCCAGGACAGTTACGGTACTTC.

The rearrangement joins TRBV5-5 to TRBJ1-6, with D perhaps matching TRBD1 (6 bases). The CDR3 has 15 residues. CDR1 is SGHKS, CDR2 YYEKEE, per germline (reference sequence). V was trimmed by 2 bases and J by 5 bases, leaving 11 bases between them. The CDR3 reads CASSLTGADNSPLHF. The CDR3 nucleotides read TGTGCCAGCAGCTTAACGGGGGCCGATAATTCACCCCTCCACTTT.

The chain is built from TRBV24-1 and TRBJ2-5; 7 nucleotides align to TRBD1. J lost 5 bases, V lost 6 bases, and 5 bases had no gene match. Germline-derived CDR1 and CDR2 are KGHDR and SFDVKD. CDR3 length: 13 residues. The CDR3 DNA reads TGTGCCACCAGTACAGGGGCGATTGAGACCCAGTACTTC. The encoded protein is CATSTGAIETQYF.

The chain links TRBV19 to TRBJ1-1; D not resolved. Germline V gives CDR1 LNHDA, CDR2 SQIVND (reference sequence). This CDR3 is 13 amino acids long. V lost 7 bases, J lost 2 bases, and 11 bases lay in between. DNA for the CDR3: TGTGCCAGTAAGTTCGGGGAAAACACTGAAGCTTTCTTT. Its protein product is CASKFGENTEAFF.

The chain has TRBV6-5 and TRBJ2-1; 7 nucleotides match TRBD2. V lost 7 bases and J lost 1; bases outside the gene matches: 4. The CDR3 consists of 14 residues. The germline CDR1 and CDR2 sequences are MNHEY and SVGAGI. CDR3 in DNA: TGTGCCAGCAAGGCGGGAGAGTCCTACAATGAGCAGTTCTTC. Translation gives CASKAGESYNEQFF.

The CDR3 DNA reads as TGTGCCAGCAGCGCACCGGGGACAGGAGGAAACACCATATATTTT. Amino acid sequence: CASSAPGTGGNTIYF. The chain has TRBV9 and TRBJ1-3, with TRBD1 identical over 8 bases. The CDR3 is made up of 15 amino acids. The V segment lost 3 bases and the J segment 4 bases; nucleotides outside the gene matches: 6. Germline lookup yields CDR1 SGDLS and CDR2 YYNGEE. Full variable domain (outside the CDR3, taken from reference TRBV9 and TRBJ1-3): DSGVTQTPKHLITATGQRVTLRCSPRSGDLSVYWYQQSLDQGLQFLIQYYNGEERAKGNILERFSAQQFPDLHSELNLSSLELGDSALYFCASSAPGTGGNTIYFGEGSWLTVV.

The chain joins TRBV7-2 to TRBJ2-7; 8 bases fit TRBD2. CDR1 is SGHTA, CDR2 FQGNSA, per germline. J gave up 5 bases and V 1 base, and 10 bases lay outside the gene matches. CDR3 size: 16 residues. CDR3 region: CASSLVPSGYPNEQYF. The CDR3 DNA reads as TGTGCCAGCAGCTTAGTTCCTAGCGGGTACCCTAACGAGCAGTACTTC. The variable domain in full, completed from reference TRBV7-2 and TRBJ2-7, reads GAGVSQSPSNKVTEKGKDVELRCDPISGHTALYWYRQSLGQGLEFLIYFQGNSAPDKSGLPSDRFSAERTGGSVSTLTIQRTQQEDSAVYLCASSLVPSGYPNEQYFGPGTRLTVT.

The chain has TRBV6-5 and TRBJ1-2, with 9 bases that match TRBD1. V trimming: 5 bases; J trimming: 4 bases; junction bases outside the gene matches: 5. The CDR3 spans 14 residues. Germline V gives CDR1 MNHEY, CDR2 SVGAGI. The CDR3 DNA sequence: TGTGCCAGCAGTACAGGGGGCGCAAGCTATGGCTACACCTTC. It specifies CASSTGGASYGYTF.

The chain combines TRBV2 with TRBJ1-3; D perhaps matches TRBD1 (5 bases). The CDR3 loop spans 16 amino acids. The V end lost 3 bases, the J end lost 2 bases, and 14 bases lay between the germline ends. Germline CDR1 reads SNHLY; CDR2 reads FYNNEI. Here the CDR3 DNA reads TGTGCCAGCAGTGATCGGCAGGGCCCTCCTGGAAACACCATATATTTT. The encoded protein is CASSDRQGPPGNTIYF.